The clone carrying this T cell receptor (beta chain) was picked up one time. This sample is part of a study of radiation and T cells in renal cell carcinoma. CDR1 is SGDLS and CDR2 is YYNGEE in the germline V gene. The CDR3 covers 15 residues. V was clipped by 3 bases and J by 4 bases; unmatched bases: 4. Libraries were prepared by immunoSEQ multiplex PCR; TCRdb keeps only in-frame clonotypes and omits some of them. The table shows about 170,000 clones, with 88% occurring only once. Time point noted: blood 4 weeks post-SBRT, at nephrectomy. This sample's treatment: 15 Gy SBRT to primary tumor, nephrectomy 4 weeks later. Nephrectomy followed 15 Gy stereotactic body radiation by 4 weeks.

The chain has TRBV9 and TRBJ2-5; 12 positions agree with TRBD2. This specimen consisted of blood, obtained from a patient whose treatment included radiotherapy and nephrectomy. The origin of this receptor is a woman between 45 and 60 years old with renal cell carcinoma. CDR3 residues: CASSASGGAGETQYF. The CDR3, as DNA: TGTGCCAGCAGCGCTAGCGGGGGGGCCGGAGAGACCCAGTACTTC. The full variable domain, in which reference TRBV9 and TRBJ2-5 provide the parts outside the CDR3, is DSGVTQTPKHLITATGQRVTLRCSPRSGDLSVYWYQQSLDQGLQFLIQYYNGEERAKGNILERFSAQQFPDLHSELNLSSLELGDSALYFCASSASGGAGETQYFGPGTRLLVL.